This record covers a single TCR beta chain. Its matching antigen is unknown. The J segment lost 0 bases and the V segment lost 5 bases, leaving 12 bases of the junction unmatched. The V gene's germline CDR1 is MNHEY and CDR2 SMNVEV (reference sequence). This CDR3 contains 19 residues. These data come from a study of T cell responses to AZD1222 COVID-19 vaccine. Study-wide results and caveats: Recipients of AZD1222 seropositive at baseline numbered only 6 or 7. Without day 14 samples, only post-peak T cell repertoires were studied. Epitopes outside B.1.351 and B.1.1.7 mutated regions reportedly drew nearly half of spike TCRs.

TCRdb's copy holds only in-frame clones and misses some; the assay was immunoSEQ multiplex PCR. The table has 85,000 to 130,000 clones, roughly 86% seen once. The specimen was peripheral blood, collected 28 days after the second dose of the MenACWY control vaccine. The chain uses TRBV27 and TRBJ1-6; TRBD1 aligns across 8 bases. The sequence came from an adult who received the MenACWY meningococcal vaccine as a control. The CDR3 here is CASSIGTGRGPSYNSPLHF. CDR3 in DNA: TGTGCCAGCAGTATCGGGACAGGCCGAGGACCCTCCTATAATTCACCCCTCCACTTT.